The clone carrying this T cell receptor (beta chain) was seen ten or more times. This specimen belongs to a study of T cells in Graves' hyperthyroidism and ophthalmopathy. Using RNA transcripts as the source, TCR beta CDR3 regions were amplified. TCR CDR3 underwent first-round RT-PCR with the HTBI primer set. Using its own MiXCR run on the multiplex PCR reads, TCRdb lists one record per CDR3 protein. The sample carries around 600,000 distinct CDR3 sequences, roughly a sixth recorded once. V gave up 1 base and J gave up 4 bases, with 3 bases separating them. Germline CDR1 is MNHNS and CDR2 is SASEGT. This CDR3 comprises 12 residues.

This clonotype was obtained from a woman in her thirties or forties with Graves' ophthalmopathy. The specimen was blood. The V call is TRBV6-1, the J call TRBJ2-3; no clear D. The CDR3 DNA reads TGTGCCAGCAGTGAAGTGGCAGATACGCAGTATTTT. Translation: CASSEVADTQYF.